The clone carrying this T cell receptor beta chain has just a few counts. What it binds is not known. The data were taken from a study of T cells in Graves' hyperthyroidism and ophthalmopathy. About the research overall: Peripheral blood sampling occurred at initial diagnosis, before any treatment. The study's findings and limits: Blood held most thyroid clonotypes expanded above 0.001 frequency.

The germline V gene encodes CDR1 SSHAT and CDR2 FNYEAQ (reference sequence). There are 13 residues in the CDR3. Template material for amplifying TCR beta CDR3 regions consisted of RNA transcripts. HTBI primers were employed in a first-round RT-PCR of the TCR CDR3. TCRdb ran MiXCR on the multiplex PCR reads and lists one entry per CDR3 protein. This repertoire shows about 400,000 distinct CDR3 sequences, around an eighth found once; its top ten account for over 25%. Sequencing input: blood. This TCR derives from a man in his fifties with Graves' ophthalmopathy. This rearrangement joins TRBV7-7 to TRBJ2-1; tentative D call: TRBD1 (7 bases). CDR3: CAAGGSSYNEQFF. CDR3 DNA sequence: TGTGCTGCAGGGGGGAGCTCCTACAATGAGCAGTTCTTC.